The entry that follows covers one TCR beta chain sequence. No DNA is given; TCRdb re-called the 5' RACE reads and lists each CDR3 protein once. Its table records 93,000 or so distinct CDR3 sequences. This CDR3 contains 14 residues. In germline, CDR1 is DFQATT, CDR2 SNEGSKA (reference sequence). This sample was included in a study of monozygotic twins with inflammatory bowel disease. The rearrangement joins TRBV20-1 to TRBJ2-7; TCRdb indicates TRBD1, and absent DNA this call remains unverified. Source material: blood. This sequence originates from a human donor with ulcerative colitis or Crohn's disease, or a healthy co-twin of an affected twin (not recorded which). This CDR3 is CSAMDRGSSYEQYF.